The source of this T cell receptor beta chain is a study of T cell responses to AZD1222 COVID-19 vaccine. Study information: Pooling covered second doses at about 4 or about 12 weeks.

Overall study findings and caveats: A reported finding is that nearly half of spike-specific TCRs target unmutated variant regions. Baseline seropositivity occurred in only 5 to 7 AZD1222 recipients.

This CDR3 has 14 amino acids. Germline V gene data show CDR1 as SGHVS and CDR2 as FNYEAQ. The junction had 6 bases not matched to a gene; V was cut back by 5 bases and J by 3 bases. TCRdb's copy holds only in-frame clones and misses some; the assay was immunoSEQ multiplex PCR. Of some 91,000 clones listed, about 92% are singletons. Comments on this clone: Its antigen remains unknown.

This rearrangement joins TRBV7-6 to TRBJ1-2, with 7 bases identical to TRBD1. The sample here was peripheral blood, taken on day 0 of AZD1222 vaccination. This receptor was obtained from an adult in good health. The CDR3 loop is CASSTPGQHYGYTF. The CDR3, as DNA: TGTGCCAGCAGCACTCCGGGACAGCACTATGGCTACACCTTC.